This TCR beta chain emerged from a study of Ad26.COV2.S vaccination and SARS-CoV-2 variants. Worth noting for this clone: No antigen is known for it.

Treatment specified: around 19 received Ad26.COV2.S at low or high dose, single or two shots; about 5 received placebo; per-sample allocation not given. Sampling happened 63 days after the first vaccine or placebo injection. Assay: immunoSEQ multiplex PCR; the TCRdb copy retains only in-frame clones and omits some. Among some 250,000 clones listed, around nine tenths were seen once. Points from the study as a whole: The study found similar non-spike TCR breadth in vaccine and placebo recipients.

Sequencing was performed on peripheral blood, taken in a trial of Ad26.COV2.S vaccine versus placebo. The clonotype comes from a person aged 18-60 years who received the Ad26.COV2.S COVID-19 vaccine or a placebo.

CDR3 loop: CASSRLAGSYEQYF. Written as DNA, the CDR3 is TGTGCCAGCAGTAGACTAGCGGGGAGCTACGAGCAGTACTTC. V gene TRBV27 combines with J gene TRBJ2-7; 11 bases map to TRBD2. Germline CDR1 and CDR2: MNHEY and SMNVEV (reference sequence). V dropped 5 bases and J dropped 3; count of bases not matched to a gene: 3. This CDR3 spans 14 amino acids.